This T cell receptor (beta chain) was obtained from a study of T-cell reconstitution after alpha-beta-depleted transplantation in children. General study findings and limits: Expanded graft clones, several hundred of them, were reportedly the source of alpha-beta T cells about two months after transplant. A year had passed since transplant, and T-cell counts and diversity by then came mostly from newly produced T cells. TCRbeta diversity was high at day 60 in some patients (a result of surviving recipient T cells and thymic progenitors).

TCRbeta library construction was performed incorporating unique molecular identifiers. MiXCR, applied by TCRdb to the PCR reads, yields one record per CDR3 protein. The sample has around 94,000 distinct CDR3 sequences, roughly 7.1% seen once. This clonotype turned up a few times. The antigen is undetermined. Germline V lookup: CDR1 SGHTA, CDR2 FQGNSA. The CDR3 contains 15 residues. Trimming cost V 5 bases and J 0 bases; bases outside gene matches: 7. This receptor was taken from a boy aged 2 to 10 with acute lymphoblastic leukemia, due to receive a stem cell transplant. The rearrangement uses TRBV7-2 and TRBJ2-7, with 7 bases matching TRBD1. The source was PBMCs, collected before TCRalphabeta/CD19-depleted stem cell transplant. As DNA, the CDR3 is TGTGCCAGCAGCCCGACAGGGTCAAGCTCCTACGAGCAGTACTTC. Encoded protein: CASSPTGSSSYEQYF. The variable domain in full, with the rest retrieved from reference TRBV7-2 and TRBJ2-7, is GAGVSQSPSNKVTEKGKDVELRCDPISGHTALYWYRQSLGQGLEFLIYFQGNSAPDKSGLPSDRFSAERTGGSVSTLTIQRTQQEDSAVYLCASSPTGSSSYEQYFGPGTRLTVT.